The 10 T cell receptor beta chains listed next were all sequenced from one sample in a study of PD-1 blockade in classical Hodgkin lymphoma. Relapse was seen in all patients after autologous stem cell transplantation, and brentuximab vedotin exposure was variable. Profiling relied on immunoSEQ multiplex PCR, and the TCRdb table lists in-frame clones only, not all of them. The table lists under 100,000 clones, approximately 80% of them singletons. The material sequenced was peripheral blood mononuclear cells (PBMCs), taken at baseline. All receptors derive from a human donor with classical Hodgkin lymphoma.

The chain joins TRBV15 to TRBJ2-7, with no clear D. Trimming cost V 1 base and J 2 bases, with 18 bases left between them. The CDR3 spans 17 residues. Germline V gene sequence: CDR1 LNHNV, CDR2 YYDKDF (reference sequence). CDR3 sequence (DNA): TGTGCCACCAGCAGAGTATTCCCGACCTTCCCTGCCTACGAGCAGTACTTC. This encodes CATSRVFPTFPAYEQYF.

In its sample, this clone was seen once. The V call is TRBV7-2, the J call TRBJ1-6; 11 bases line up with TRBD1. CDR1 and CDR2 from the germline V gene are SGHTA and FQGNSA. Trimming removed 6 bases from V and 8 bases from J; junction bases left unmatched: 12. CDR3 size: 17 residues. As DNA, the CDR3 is TGTGCCAGCAGTACAAGACCGTGGGACAGGGGGGATTCACCCCTCCACTTT. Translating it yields CASSTRPWDRGDSPLHF.

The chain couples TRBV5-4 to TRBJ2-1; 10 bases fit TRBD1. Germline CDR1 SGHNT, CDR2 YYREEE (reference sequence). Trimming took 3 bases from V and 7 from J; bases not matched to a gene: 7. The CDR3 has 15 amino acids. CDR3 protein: CASSSRQGAWNEQFF. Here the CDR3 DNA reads TGTGCCAGCAGCTCCAGACAGGGGGCATGGAATGAGCAGTTCTTC.

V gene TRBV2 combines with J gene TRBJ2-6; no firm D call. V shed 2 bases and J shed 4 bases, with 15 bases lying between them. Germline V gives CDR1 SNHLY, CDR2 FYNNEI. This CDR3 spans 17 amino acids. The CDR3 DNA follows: TGTGCCAGCAGTGAAATGTGGACCGTGTCAGGGGCCAACGTCCTGACTTTC. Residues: CASSEMWTVSGANVLTF.

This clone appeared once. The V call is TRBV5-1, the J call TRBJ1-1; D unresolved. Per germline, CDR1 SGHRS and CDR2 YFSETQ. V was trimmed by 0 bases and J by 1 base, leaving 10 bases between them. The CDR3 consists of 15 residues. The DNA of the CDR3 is TGCGCCAGCAGCTTGGACGGCAGACCGAACACTGAAGCTTTCTTT. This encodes CASSLDGRPNTEAFF.

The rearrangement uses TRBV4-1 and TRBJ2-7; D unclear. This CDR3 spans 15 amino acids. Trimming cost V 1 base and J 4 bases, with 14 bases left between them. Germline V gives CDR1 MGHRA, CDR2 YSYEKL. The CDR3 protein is CASSQGPEPPYEQYF. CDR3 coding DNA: TGCGCCAGCAGCCAAGGCCCAGAGCCCCCATACGAGCAGTACTTC.

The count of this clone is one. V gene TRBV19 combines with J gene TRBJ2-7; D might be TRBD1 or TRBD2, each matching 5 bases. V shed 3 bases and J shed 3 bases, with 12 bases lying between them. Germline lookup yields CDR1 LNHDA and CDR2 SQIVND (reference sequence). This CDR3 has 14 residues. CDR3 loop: CASSMSGRYYEQYF. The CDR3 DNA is TGTGCCAGTAGTATGTCGGGACGATACTACGAGCAGTACTTC.

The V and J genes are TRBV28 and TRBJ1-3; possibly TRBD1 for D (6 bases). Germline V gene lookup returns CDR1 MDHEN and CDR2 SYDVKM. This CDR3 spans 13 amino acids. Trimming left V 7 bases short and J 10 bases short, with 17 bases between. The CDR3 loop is CASTADRPGTIYF. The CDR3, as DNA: TGTGCCAGCACCGCCGACAGGCCGGGGACCATATATTTT.

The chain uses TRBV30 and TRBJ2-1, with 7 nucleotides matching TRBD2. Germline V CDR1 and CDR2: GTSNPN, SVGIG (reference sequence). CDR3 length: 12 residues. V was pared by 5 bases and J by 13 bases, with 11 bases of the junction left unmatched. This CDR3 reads CAWAPIERGQFF. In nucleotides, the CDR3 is TGTGCCTGGGCCCCCATCGAGCGGGGACAGTTCTTC.

The CDR3, as DNA: TGTGCCAGCACCCTACAGGGGGCGCATGAAAAACTGTTTTTT. It translates to CASTLQGAHEKLFF. The V call is TRBV6-1, the J call TRBJ1-4; 9 bases map to TRBD1. V trimming: 7 bases; J trimming: 6 bases; junction bases outside the gene matches: 6. CDR1 and CDR2 from the germline V gene are MNHNS and SASEGT. This CDR3 has 14 amino acids.